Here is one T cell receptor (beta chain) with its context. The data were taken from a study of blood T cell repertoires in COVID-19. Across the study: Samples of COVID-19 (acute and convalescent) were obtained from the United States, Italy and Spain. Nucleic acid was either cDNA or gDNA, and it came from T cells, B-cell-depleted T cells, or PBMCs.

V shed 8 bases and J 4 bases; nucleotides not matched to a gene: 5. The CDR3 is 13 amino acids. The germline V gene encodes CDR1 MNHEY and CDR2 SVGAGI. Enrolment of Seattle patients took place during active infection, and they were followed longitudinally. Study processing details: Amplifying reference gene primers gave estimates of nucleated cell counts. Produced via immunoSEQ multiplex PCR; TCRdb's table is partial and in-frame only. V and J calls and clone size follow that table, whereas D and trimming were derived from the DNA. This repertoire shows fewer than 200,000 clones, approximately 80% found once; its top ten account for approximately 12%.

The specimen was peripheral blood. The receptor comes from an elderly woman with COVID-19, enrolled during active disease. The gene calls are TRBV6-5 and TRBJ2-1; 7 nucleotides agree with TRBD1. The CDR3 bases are TGTGCCAGCGGGACAGTATCATACAATGAGCAGTTCTTC. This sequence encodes CASGTVSYNEQFF.